This entry features one T cell receptor beta chain sequence. What this receptor recognizes is not known. No base quality values were provided; no much bigger clone lies one nucleotide off. The CDR3 numbers 11 residues from cysteine through phenylalanine. CDR3 DNA only is kept here, 33 bases in frame from base 1. CDR1 is given as SEHNR and CDR2 as FQNEAQ, both from the germline V gene (reference sequence). V is reduced by 5 bases and J by 10 bases, leaving a spacing of 9 bases between them. The library relied on the immunoSEQ multiplex PCR assay. For the multiplex PCR, a mixture combining 60 forward primers for TCR Vbeta segments and 13 reverse primers for TCR Jbeta segments was used. The CDR3 region of rearranged TCR beta genes was amplified from genomic DNA by a multiplex PCR assay. On the Illumina HiSeq System, the amplified TCR beta libraries were sequenced as 87-base-pair reads. Processing in the source paper ran as follows. In a later analysis, roughly 80 million unique TCR beta chains were counted across the approximately 620 repertoires, and roughly 11 million of these chains were shared by at least two donors. A nearest-neighbor algorithm error-corrected the raw reads and collapsed the reads into unique sequences, merging closely related sequences to remove PCR and sequencing errors. CDR3 sequences were aligned to IMGT reference sequences to assign V, D and J gene segments. For a sequence to be retained, at least a six-nucleotide match to both a V gene segment and a J gene segment was required. A rearrangement counted as productive if the CDR3 had no stop codons and remained in frame with V and J, and every other rearrangement counted as non-productive. CDR3 was defined according to IMGT convention as the region running from the second conserved V-encoded cysteine to the conserved J-encoded phenylalanine. The earlier analysis of about 590 of the donors excluded sequences that lacked an unambiguous match to a single V gene segment. An earlier analysis of some 500 of the donors classified V segments as functional when productive rearrangements were above 56.7% and as segregating when the standard deviation between donors was above 5%. A statistical classification framework was developed to diagnose cytomegalovirus status using the catalog of TCR beta chain sequences. In a later analysis, V and J genes were assigned by comparing TCR nucleotide sequences against IMGT/GENE-DB human TR gene sequences. The TCRdist pipeline was used in a later analysis to assign CDR3 sequences and most-parsimonious VDJ recombination scenarios. In a later analysis, each TCR beta chain was defined by its CDR3 amino acid sequence together with its V-gene family, and reads without a unique V-gene family were excluded. To address suspected cross-contamination and a sequencing artifact, a later analysis removed roughly 580 highly shared, low-generation-probability nucleotide sequences. A later analysis calculated a clonal expansion index for each public chain from normalized within-repertoire ranks of inferred template counts. Generation probabilities in a later analysis came from a VDJ recombination model fitted to out-of-frame rearrangements, and those results were checked against IGoR. In a later analysis, TCR-TCR, TCR-HLA and TCR-CMV co-occurrence was scored with hypergeometric tests, and a repertoire-size bias correction was applied to TCR pairs. To estimate false discovery rates, a later analysis permuted the HLA or CMV assignments 20 times. In a later analysis, co-occurring TCRs were grouped using DBSCAN, and TCRdist sequence similarity was added for clustering within HLA-allele-positive subsets. Repertoires with fewer than 30,000 or more than 120,000 public chains were left out of co-occurrence clustering, as were five repertoires with anomalous nucleotide sharing. TCRdb limited this immuneACCESS table to in-frame rearrangements with V and J called. A share of clones is missing; checked studies link under half to unresolved V genes, and the rest is unexplained. The V and J calls and clone size are taken from that table; D and trimming were inferred from the DNA. A total of roughly 150,000 clones appear in this sample, about two thirds of them only once. The ten most abundant clones make up about 9.4% of the sample.

The data originate from a study of cytomegalovirus exposure and HLA in healthy donors (TCRdb year 2017). Context from the whole study: An earlier analysis of fewer than 750 of the donors reported 250 to 300 Gb of sequence data and 117 million unique TCR beta sequences obtained from some 170 million T cells. Among 398 genotyped donors of the cohort, an average of around 220,000 unique TCR beta nucleotide sequences was sequenced per donor, of which 15% to 20% were non-productive. Typing coverage differed by locus: A, B, C, DRB1 and DQB1 were typed in roughly 629-630 donors, DQA1 in about 510, DPA1 in 606, and DPB1 in roughly 450. Among the roughly 410 genotyped donors, around 81% belonged to the genetic ancestry cluster associated with self-reported Caucasian donors. An early release covering about 600 HLA-typed donors comprised roughly 300 gigabases of sequencing data and approximately 85 million unique TCR sequences. In a later analysis, previously published TCR beta repertoires from several hundred donors were re-analyzed and high-resolution HLA genotyping was added so that TCR occurrence patterns could be studied. Besides the first cohort of about 730 subjects, a separate validation cohort made up of roughly 120 different subjects was used. The study combined high-throughput TCR immunosequencing, statistical association of individual TCRs with disease status, and machine learning to predict cytomegalovirus infection status. The study profiled the T cell repertoires of 500 to 800 subjects by immunosequencing and related them to cytomegalovirus serostatus. Genome-wide SNP genotypes for about 55% of the roughly 670 donors were used in a later genetic analysis, which treated that subset as a discovery cohort. The study aimed to test whether signatures of past pathogen exposure could be identified by cataloging public T cell receptors. An earlier analysis of 500 to 750 of the donors applied high-throughput TCR beta sequencing to assess whether each TCR beta V gene segment acted as functional or pseudogenic. About five DR-DQ haplotypes were treated as single units for association and clustering because of strong linkage in the cohort. Rather than drawing on any new phenotypic data, the later analysis identified candidate immune exposures from TCR beta sequences and the way those sequences occurred across donors. Donor age, sex, ethnicity and CMV serostatus were compiled alongside the repertoire data. Class I and class II HLA loci were covered by the typing at four-digit resolution. All discovery cohort repertoires had been generated using a single sequencing platform.

Broader findings and caveats from the paper: The study gave a list of about 160 TCR beta chains associated with cytomegalovirus. When HLA alleles, especially DR and DQ, strongly co-occurred, attributing TCR associations to individual alleles was difficult. In vitro tests confirmed that a few of the cytomegalovirus-associated TCR beta chains recognize cytomegalovirus antigens. Several of the top co-occurrence clusters appeared to be linked to parvovirus B19, influenza, CMV and Epstein-Barr virus, according to a later analysis. Specific HLA alleles were associated with over 15,000 TCR beta sequences at a false discovery rate of 0.05 in a later analysis. An association between a missense DCLRE1C variant and V-gene and J-gene trimming of TCR beta chains was found in a later genetic analysis and replicated in an independent cohort. Most CMV-associated TCR beta chains appeared to be HLA-restricted in a later analysis, and the HLA associations seemed to be driven largely by CMV exposure. Compared with equally common non-associated chains, HLA-associated TCR beta chains in a later analysis were more clonally expanded and had lower generation probabilities. The authors suggested that the approach could potentially be generalized to other disease states and immunological phenotypes. Broadly in line with IMGT annotations, most TCR beta V segments showed up in productive rearrangements about 90% or about 30% of the time in an earlier analysis of 587 of the donors. A cluster of highly shared sequence variants was judged likely to represent a technical artifact of the sequencing pipeline. A further reported finding was that TCR beta sequences accurately predicted the HLA-A and HLA-B alleles for most subjects in the first cohort. Roughly uniform sequencing depth across donors was assumed in presence/absence analyses, although this assumption may not hold. Some IMGT-functional V segments, including TRBV6-2 and TRBV6-3, could not be distinguished by the 87-base-pair reads and were therefore excluded. In a later analysis, TCR association rates were found to vary across HLA loci, with the most associated TCRs seen for DRB1 alleles and the fewest for HLA-C alleles. Over 15 rarely observed V segments, including chromosome 9 orphons, were excluded from the earlier analysis of about 600 of the donors because counts were too low. The only immune exposure information available for the cohort was CMV serostatus. In this cohort, only TCR beta chains were sequenced, and detectable features were limited by the absence of alpha or paired-chain data. Most TCR sequences were observed very rarely across donors, whereas some public TCRs were present in many individuals. In a later genetic analysis, fewer N-insertions in productive TCRs were reported among donors in an Asian-associated ancestry cluster than the roughly 700-donor mean. Linkage disequilibrium might explain the correlated functional status among segregating V segments, but an unknown experimental factor could not be excluded. The classifier was reported to diagnose cytomegalovirus status with high specificity and sensitivity in both the original and validation cohorts. Because HLA typing was unavailable for some donors at each locus, only the typed subset was used in association tests.

The cohort was made up of hundreds of healthy bone marrow donors. At the time of sampling, every cohort member was nominally healthy, though immune exposures that went unrecorded were likely present. The donor was CMV seropositive and belonged to the group of a few hundred seropositive cohort members. Each donor provided a peripheral blood sample, and peripheral blood mononuclear cells were used for TCR beta sequencing. Genomic DNA was extracted from the blood cell samples with the Qiagen DNeasy Blood Extraction Kit. The sequenced sample consisted of PBMCs. This receptor chain uses TRBV7-9 and TRBJ2-1, and possibly TRBD1, on 5 matching bases. The TCR sequence derives from a man aged 25-45 years in good health and CMV-seropositive. The CDR3 sequence is CASSLGAEQFF. At the DNA level, the sequence is TGTGCCAGCAGCCTAGGGGCCGAGCAGTTCTTC. The CDR3 plus the reference TRBV7-9 and TRBJ2-1 genes for the other parts give the full variable domain: DTGVSQNPRHKITKRGQNVTFRCDPISEHNRLYWYRQTLGQGPEFLTYFQNEAQLEKSRLLSDRFSAERPKGSFSTLEIQRTEQGDSAMYLCASSLGAEQFFGPGTRLTVL.